This record covers a single TCR beta chain. The primer mix had 60 Vbeta and 13 Jbeta primers. The repertoire was sequenced with immunoSEQ multiplex PCR; TCRdb's copy has only in-frame clones and lacks some. The data show 150,000 or so clones, with around 84% seen just once and 4.5% to 7% held by the top ten. The entry originates in a study of cytomegalovirus exposure and HLA in healthy donors. With 3 bases removed from V and 1 base from J, the gap between germline ends came to 12 bases. In germline, CDR1 is SGHTA, CDR2 FQGTGA. This CDR3 spans 15 amino acids. The rearrangement uses TRBV7-3 and TRBJ1-1, with a possible D match to TRBD1 (6 bases). The receptor's source is a woman aged 40-49 years in good health and CMV-seropositive. The sequencing input was PBMCs. CDR3 bases: TGTGCCAGCAGCTTCCGTCAGGGGAAGAACACTGAAGCTTTCTTT. It translates to CASSFRQGKNTEAFF.